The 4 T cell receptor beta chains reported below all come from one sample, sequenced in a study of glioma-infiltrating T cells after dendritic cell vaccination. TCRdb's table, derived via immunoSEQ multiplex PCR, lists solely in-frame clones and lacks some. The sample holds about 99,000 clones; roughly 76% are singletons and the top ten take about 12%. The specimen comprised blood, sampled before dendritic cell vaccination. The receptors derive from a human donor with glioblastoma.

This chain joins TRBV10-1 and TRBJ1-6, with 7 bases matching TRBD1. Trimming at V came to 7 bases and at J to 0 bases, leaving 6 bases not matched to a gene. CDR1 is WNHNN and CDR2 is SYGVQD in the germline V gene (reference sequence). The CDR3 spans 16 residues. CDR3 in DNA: TGCGCCAGCAACAGGGGCCATTCCTCCTATAATTCACCCCTCCACTTT. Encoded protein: CASNRGHSSYNSPLHF.

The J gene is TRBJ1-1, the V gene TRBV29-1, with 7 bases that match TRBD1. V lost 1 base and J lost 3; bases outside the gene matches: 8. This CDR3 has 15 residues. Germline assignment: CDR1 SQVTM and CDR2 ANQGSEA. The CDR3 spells CSVEGRAQGHTEAFF. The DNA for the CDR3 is TGCAGCGTTGAAGGGCGAGCACAGGGGCACACTGAAGCTTTCTTT.

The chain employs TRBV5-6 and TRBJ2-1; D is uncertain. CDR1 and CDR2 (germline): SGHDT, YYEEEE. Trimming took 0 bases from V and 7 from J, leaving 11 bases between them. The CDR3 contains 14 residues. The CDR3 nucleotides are TGTGCCAGCAGCTTGGGGCTCTTTTCGAATGAGCAGTTCTTC. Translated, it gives CASSLGLFSNEQFF.

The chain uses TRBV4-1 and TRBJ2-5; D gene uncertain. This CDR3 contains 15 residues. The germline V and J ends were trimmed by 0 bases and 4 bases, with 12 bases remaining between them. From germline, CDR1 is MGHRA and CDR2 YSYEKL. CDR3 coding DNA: TGCGCCAGCAGCCAAGATCAAGATAGTGGAGAGACCCAGTACTTC. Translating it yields CASSQDQDSGETQYF.